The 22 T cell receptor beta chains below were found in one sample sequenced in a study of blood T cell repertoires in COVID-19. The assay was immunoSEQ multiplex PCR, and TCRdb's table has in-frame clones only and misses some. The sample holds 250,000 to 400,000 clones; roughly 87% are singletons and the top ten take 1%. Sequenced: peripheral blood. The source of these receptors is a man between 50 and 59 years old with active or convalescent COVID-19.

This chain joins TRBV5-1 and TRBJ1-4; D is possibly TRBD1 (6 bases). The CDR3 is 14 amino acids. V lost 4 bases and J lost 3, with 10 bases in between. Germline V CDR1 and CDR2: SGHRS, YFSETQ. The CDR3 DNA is TGCGCCAGCAGCCCCGGACAGTCTAATGAAAAACTGTTTTTT. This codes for CASSPGQSNEKLFF.

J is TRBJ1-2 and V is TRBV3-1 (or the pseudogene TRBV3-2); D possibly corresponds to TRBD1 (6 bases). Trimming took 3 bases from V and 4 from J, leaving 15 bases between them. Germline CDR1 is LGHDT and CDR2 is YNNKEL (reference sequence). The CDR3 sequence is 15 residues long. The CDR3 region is CASSHRDIGRYGYTF. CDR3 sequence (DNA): TGTGCCAGCAGCCACCGGGACATAGGGCGCTATGGCTACACCTTC.

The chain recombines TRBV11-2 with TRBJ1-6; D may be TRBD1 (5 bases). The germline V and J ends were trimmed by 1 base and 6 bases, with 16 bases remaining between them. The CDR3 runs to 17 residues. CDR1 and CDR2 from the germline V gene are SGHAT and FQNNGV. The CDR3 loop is CASSLGQYLKGNSPLHF. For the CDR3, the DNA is TGTGCCAGCAGCTTAGGACAGTATTTGAAGGGTAATTCACCCCTCCACTTT.

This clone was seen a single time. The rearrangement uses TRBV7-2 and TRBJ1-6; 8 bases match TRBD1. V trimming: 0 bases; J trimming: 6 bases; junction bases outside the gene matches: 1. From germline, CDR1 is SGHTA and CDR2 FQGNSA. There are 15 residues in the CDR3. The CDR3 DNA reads TGTGCCAGCAGCTTAGCCGGGACAGGTAATTCACCCCTCCACTTT. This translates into CASSLAGTGNSPLHF.

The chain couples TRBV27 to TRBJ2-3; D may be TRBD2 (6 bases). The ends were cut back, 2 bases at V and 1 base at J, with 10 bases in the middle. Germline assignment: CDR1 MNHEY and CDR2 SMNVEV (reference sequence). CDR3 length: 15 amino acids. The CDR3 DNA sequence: TGTGCCAGCAGTTTAAAGCGGGTAGGCACAGATACGCAGTATTTT. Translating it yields CASSLKRVGTDTQYF.

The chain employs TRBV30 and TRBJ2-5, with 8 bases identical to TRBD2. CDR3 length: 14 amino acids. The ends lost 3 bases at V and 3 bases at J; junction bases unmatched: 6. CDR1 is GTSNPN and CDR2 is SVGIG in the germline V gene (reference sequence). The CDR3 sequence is CAWSEGLVEETQYF. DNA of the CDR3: TGTGCCTGGAGCGAGGGACTAGTGGAAGAGACCCAGTACTTC.

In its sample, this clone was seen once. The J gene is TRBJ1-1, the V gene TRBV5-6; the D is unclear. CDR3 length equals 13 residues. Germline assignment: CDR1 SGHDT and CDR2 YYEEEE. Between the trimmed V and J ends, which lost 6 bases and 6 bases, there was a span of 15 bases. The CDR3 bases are TGTGCCAGCACCCGGAACCGGAGGCCTGAAGCTTTCTTT. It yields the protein CASTRNRRPEAFF.

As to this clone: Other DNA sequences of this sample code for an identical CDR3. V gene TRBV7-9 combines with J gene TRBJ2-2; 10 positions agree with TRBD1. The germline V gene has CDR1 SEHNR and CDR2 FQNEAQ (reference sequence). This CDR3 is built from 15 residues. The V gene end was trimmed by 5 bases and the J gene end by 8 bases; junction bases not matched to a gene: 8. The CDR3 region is CASSPGTGVAGELFF. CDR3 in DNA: TGTGCCAGCAGCCCCGGGACAGGGGTTGCGGGGGAGCTGTTTTTT.

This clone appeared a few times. The CDR3 protein is CASSLDRGPTMPQHF. CDR3 bases: TGTGCCAGCAGCTTAGACAGGGGGCCCACCATGCCCCAGCATTTT. The V call is TRBV7-2, the J call TRBJ1-5, with TRBD1 matching 9 bases. With V trimmed by 1 base and J by 9 bases, 7 bases remained unmatched. The CDR3 covers 15 residues. Per germline, CDR1 SGHTA and CDR2 FQGNSA.

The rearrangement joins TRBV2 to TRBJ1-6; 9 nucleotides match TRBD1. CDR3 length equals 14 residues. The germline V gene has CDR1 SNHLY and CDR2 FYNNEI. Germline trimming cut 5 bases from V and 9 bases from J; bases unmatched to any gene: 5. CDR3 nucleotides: TGTGCCAGCAGTCTGGGACAGGGAGGTTCACCCCTCCACTTT. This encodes CASSLGQGGSPLHF.

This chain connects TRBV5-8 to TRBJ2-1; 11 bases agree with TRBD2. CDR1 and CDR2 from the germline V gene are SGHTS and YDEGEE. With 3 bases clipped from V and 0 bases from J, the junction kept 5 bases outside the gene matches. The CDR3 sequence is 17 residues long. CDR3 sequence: CASSSSGGSYSYNEQFF. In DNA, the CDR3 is TGTGCCAGCAGCTCTAGCGGGGGGTCATACTCCTACAATGAGCAGTTCTTC.

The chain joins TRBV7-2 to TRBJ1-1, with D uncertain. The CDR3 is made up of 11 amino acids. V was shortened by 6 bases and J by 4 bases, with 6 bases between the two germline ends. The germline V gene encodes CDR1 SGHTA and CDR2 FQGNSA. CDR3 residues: CASRLSTEAFF. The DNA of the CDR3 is TGTGCCAGCAGACTTTCCACTGAAGCTTTCTTT.

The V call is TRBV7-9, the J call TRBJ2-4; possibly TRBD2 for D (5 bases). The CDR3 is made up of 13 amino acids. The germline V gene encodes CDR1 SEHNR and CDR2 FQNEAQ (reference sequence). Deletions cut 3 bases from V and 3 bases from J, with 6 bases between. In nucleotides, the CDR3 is TGTGCCAGCAGCTTGGGAGACAAAAACATTCAGTACTTC. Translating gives CASSLGDKNIQYF.

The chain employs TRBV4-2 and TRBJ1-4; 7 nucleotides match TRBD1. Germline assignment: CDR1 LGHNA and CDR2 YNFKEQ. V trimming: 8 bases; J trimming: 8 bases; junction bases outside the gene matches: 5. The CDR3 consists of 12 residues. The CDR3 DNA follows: TGTGCCAGCGGACCGACAGGGGAAAAACTGTTTTTT. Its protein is CASGPTGEKLFF.

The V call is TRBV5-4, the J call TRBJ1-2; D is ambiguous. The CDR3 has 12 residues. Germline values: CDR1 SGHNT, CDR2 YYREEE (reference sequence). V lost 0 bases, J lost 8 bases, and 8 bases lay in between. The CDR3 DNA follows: TGTGCCAGCAGCTTGGCCAACTCGGGCTACACCTTC. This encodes CASSLANSGYTF. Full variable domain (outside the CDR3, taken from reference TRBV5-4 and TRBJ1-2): ETGVTQSPTHLIKTRGQQVTLRCSSQSGHNTVSWYQQALGQGPQFIFQYYREEENGRGNFPPRFSGLQFPNYSSELNVNALELDDSALYLCASSLANSGYTFGSGTRLTVV.

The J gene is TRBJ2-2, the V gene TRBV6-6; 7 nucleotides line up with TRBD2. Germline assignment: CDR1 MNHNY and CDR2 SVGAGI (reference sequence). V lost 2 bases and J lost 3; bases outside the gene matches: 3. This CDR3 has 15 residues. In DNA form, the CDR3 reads TGTGCCAGCAGTTACGGGGAGGGGTACACCGGGGAGCTGTTTTTT. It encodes CASSYGEGYTGELFF.

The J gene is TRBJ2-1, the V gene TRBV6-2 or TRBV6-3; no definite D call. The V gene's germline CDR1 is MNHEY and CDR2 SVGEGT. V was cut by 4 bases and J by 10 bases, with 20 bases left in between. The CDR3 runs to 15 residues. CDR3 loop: CASSSMIFSSREQFF. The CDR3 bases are TGTGCCAGCAGTTCGATGATATTTAGTAGCCGAGAGCAGTTCTTC.

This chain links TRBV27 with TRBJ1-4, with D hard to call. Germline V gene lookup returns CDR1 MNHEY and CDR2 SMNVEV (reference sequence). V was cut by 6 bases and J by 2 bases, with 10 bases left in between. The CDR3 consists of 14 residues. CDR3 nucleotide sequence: TGTGCCAGCAGGGCAGGCAGTACTAATGAAAAACTGTTTTTT. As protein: CASRAGSTNEKLFF.

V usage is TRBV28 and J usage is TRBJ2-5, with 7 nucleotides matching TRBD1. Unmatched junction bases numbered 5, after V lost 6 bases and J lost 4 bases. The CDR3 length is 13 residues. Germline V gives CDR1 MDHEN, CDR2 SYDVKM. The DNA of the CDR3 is TGTGCCAGCAGCAGCCCAGGGGGAGAGACCCAGTACTTC. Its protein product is CASSSPGGETQYF.

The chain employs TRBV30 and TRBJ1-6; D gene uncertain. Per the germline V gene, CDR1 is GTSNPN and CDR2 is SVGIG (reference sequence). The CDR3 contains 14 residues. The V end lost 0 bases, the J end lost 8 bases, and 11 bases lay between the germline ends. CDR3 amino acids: CAWSVSQFYSPLHF. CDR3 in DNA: TGTGCCTGGAGTGTCTCTCAGTTTTATTCACCCCTCCACTTT.

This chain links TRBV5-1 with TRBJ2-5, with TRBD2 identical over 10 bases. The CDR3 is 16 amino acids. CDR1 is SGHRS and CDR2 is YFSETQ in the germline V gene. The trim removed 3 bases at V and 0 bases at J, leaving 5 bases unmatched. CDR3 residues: CASSSMGLAYQETQYF. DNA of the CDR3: TGCGCCAGCAGCTCAATGGGACTAGCGTACCAAGAGACCCAGTACTTC.

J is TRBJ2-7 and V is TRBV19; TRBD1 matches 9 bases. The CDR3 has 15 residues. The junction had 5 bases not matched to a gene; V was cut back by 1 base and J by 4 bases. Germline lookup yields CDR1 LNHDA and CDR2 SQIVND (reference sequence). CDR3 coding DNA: TGTGCCAGTAGTATAGGAGACAGGGGGATTTACGAGCAGTACTTC. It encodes CASSIGDRGIYEQYF.